The 21 T cell receptor beta chains presented below share a single source sample, sequenced in a study of low-dose radiotherapy and immunotherapy resistance in tumors. The time point denotes: after trial treatment. Treatment given: LDRT plus nivolumab, ipilimumab, low-dose cyclophosphamide and aspirin (RACIN trial). TRAV- and TRBV-specific primers primed first-strand cDNA, covering alpha and beta chains. With a constant-region primer and a V-primer adapter, TCRs were subjected to about 20 PCR cycles of amplification. TCRdb re-derived calls from the reads in MiXCR, one entry per CDR3 protein. The table has almost 45,000 distinct CDR3 sequences, around 25% seen once; the top ten hold roughly a tenth. Material: PBMCs, obtained after low-dose radiotherapy plus immunotherapy. Every receptor here comes from a male donor with prostate cancer.

In this sample, this clonotype turned up once. With only one base between it and a far larger clone, this is likely a read error. V is TRBV28 and J is TRBJ2-1; a weak D match, TRBD2 (6 bases). The CDR3 sequence is 14 residues long. V lost 5 bases, J lost 10 bases, and 18 bases lay in between. In germline, CDR1 is MDHEN, CDR2 SYDVKM. The CDR3 protein is CASSGTSRSWEQFF. CDR3 bases: TGTGCCAGCAGTGGCACTAGCCGCTCTTGGGAGCAGTTCTTC. Using reference TRBV28 and TRBJ2-1 for the parts outside the CDR3, the full variable domain is DVKVTQSSRYLVKRTGEKVFLECVQDMDHENMFWYRQDPGLGLRLIYFSYDVKMKEKGDIPEGYSVSREKKERFSLILESASTNQTSMYLCASSGTSRSWEQFFGPGTRLTVL.

This clonotype was counted a few times. A far larger clone is off by one base, so a read error is likely. The V call is TRBV5-1, the J call TRBJ2-7; the match to TRBD2 covers 10 bases. The CDR3 extends over 15 amino acids. CDR1 is SGHRS, CDR2 YFSETQ, per germline. CDR3 sequence: CASSQASGRAYEQYF. The CDR3 coding sequence is TGCGCCAGCAGCCAAGCGAGCGGGAGGGCCTATGAGCAGTACTTC.

The chain joins TRBV5-8 to TRBJ1-1, with D tentatively TRBD1 (6 bases). V was trimmed by 3 bases and J by 4 bases, leaving 16 bases between them. This CDR3 region has 15 residues. The germline V gene has CDR1 SGHTS and CDR2 YDEGEE. The CDR3 bases are TGTGCCAGCAGCTCTCTCTTCAGGGGAGTCACTGAAGCTTTCTTT. This encodes CASSSLFRGVTEAFF.

There are many counts of this clonotype. The chain couples TRBV4-2 to TRBJ2-2; D is unresolved. The CDR3 is 15 amino acids. V lost 0 bases and J 0 bases, leaving 5 bases between the germline ends. Germline V gene lookup returns CDR1 LGHNA and CDR2 YNFKEQ. CDR3 in amino acids: CASSQETTNTGELFF. CDR3 DNA sequence: TGTGCCAGCAGCCAAGAAACAACGAACACCGGGGAGCTGTTTTTT.

This clonotype was detected ten times or more. The chain employs TRBV4-1 and TRBJ2-7; D call uncertain. Trimming pared 4 bases from V and 4 bases from J, leaving 14 bases between. There are 14 residues in the CDR3. CDR1 MGHRA and CDR2 YSYEKL come from the germline V gene. Here the CDR3 DNA reads TGCGCCAGCAGCCGTTCAATGGGGTCTTACGAGCAGTACTTC. This codes for CASSRSMGSYEQYF.

This chain uses TRBV10-3 with TRBJ2-7; D gene unclear. V was pared by 0 bases and J by 5 bases, with 8 bases between. Germline values: CDR1 ENHRY, CDR2 SYGVKD. CDR3 size: 13 residues. CDR3 in amino acids: CAISESKKDEQYF. The CDR3 coding sequence is TGTGCCATCAGTGAGTCGAAGAAGGACGAGCAGTACTTC.

This clonotype was detected many times. The chain joins TRBV19 to TRBJ2-4, with a possible D match to TRBD2 (5 bases). CDR1 is LNHDA, CDR2 SQIVND, per germline (reference sequence). Trimming took off 7 bases at V and 0 bases at J, with 19 bases between the two ends. The CDR3 spans 17 residues. DNA for the CDR3: TGTGCCAGTACCCCAGCGGTGGCAGCCCTAGCCAAAAACATTCAGTACTTC. Its translation: CASTPAVAALAKNIQYF.

By proportion, this clonotype is large. This chain connects TRBV28 to TRBJ2-7; TRBD1 agrees at 12 bases. V was clipped by 6 bases and J by 4 bases; unmatched bases: 7. The CDR3 is 15 residues long. Per the germline V gene, CDR1 is MDHEN and CDR2 is SYDVKM. The CDR3 reads CASSPSGQGAYEQYF. Written as DNA, the CDR3 is TGTGCCAGCAGCCCCTCGGGACAGGGGGCTTACGAGCAGTACTTC.

This clonotype has at least ten counts. CDR3 amino acids: CASSGAPGTYEQYF. CDR3 nucleotides: TGCGCCAGCAGCGGTGCCCCGGGGACCTACGAGCAGTACTTC. The chain uses TRBV5-1 and TRBJ2-7; the D gene is possibly TRBD2 (5 bases). CDR1 and CDR2 (germline): SGHRS, YFSETQ. V was clipped by 4 bases and J by 2 bases, with 13 bases between them. The CDR3 totals 14 residues. Using reference TRBV5-1 and TRBJ2-7 for the parts outside the CDR3, the full variable domain is KAGVTQTPRYLIKTRGQQVTLSCSPISGHRSVSWYQQTPGQGLQFLFEYFSETQRNKGNFPGRFSGRQFSNSRSEMNVSTLELGDSALYLCASSGAPGTYEQYFGPGTRLTVT.

This clonotype occurred many times. The J gene is TRBJ2-1, the V gene TRBV4-1, with 12 bases identical to TRBD2. The CDR3 consists of 18 residues. Germline V gene data show CDR1 as MGHRA and CDR2 as YSYEKL. V lost 0 bases, J lost 7 bases, and 10 bases stayed unmatched. Here the CDR3 reads CASSQDPTSSGRGNEQFF. In nucleotides, the CDR3 is TGCGCCAGCAGCCAAGATCCGACGTCTAGCGGGAGGGGGAATGAGCAGTTCTTC.

This clonotype was seen many times. This chain connects TRBV12-3 or TRBV12-4 to TRBJ1-2, with D perhaps matching TRBD1 (5 bases). V was trimmed by 9 bases and J by 8 bases, leaving 19 bases between them. The CDR3 runs 13 residues. The CDR3 DNA sequence: TGTGCCAGTCTTGCCGGGACCCGTAGCGGCTACACCTTC. Protein sequence: CASLAGTRSGYTF.

This clonotype was observed many times. J is TRBJ1-3 and V is TRBV3-1; D unresolved. Per germline, CDR1 LGHDT and CDR2 YNNKEL (reference sequence). The CDR3 covers 14 residues. Trimming took 3 bases from V and 1 from J, leaving 7 bases between them. CDR3: CASSQEGSGNTIYF. The CDR3 DNA is TGTGCCAGCAGCCAGGAAGGATCTGGAAACACCATATATTTT.

In its sample, this clonotype was seen many times. This rearrangement joins TRBV18 to TRBJ2-1; D gene unclear. V lost 1 base, J lost 7 bases, and 5 bases lay in between. The length of the CDR3 is 12 residues. In germline, CDR1 is KGHSH, CDR2 LQKENI. The CDR3 loop reads CASSPLGNEQFF. The DNA of the CDR3 is TGTGCCAGCTCACCACTGGGAAATGAGCAGTTCTTC. Looking up the rest from reference TRBV18 and TRBJ2-1 gives the full variable domain: NAGVMQNPRHLVRRRGQEARLRCSPMKGHSHVYWYRQLPEEGLKFMVYLQKENIIDESGMPKERFSAEFPKEGPSILRIQQVVRGDSAAYFCASSPLGNEQFFGPGTRLTVL.

This clonotype occurred many times. The chain employs TRBV27 and TRBJ2-5; 13 nucleotides align to TRBD2. The CDR3 spans 16 residues. Per the germline V gene, CDR1 is MNHEY and CDR2 is SMNVEV (reference sequence). V lost 5 bases and J lost 6; bases outside the gene matches: 9. DNA for the CDR3: TGTGCCAGCAGTGAACCGGGACTAGCGGGATCTCAGACCCAGTACTTC. Protein sequence: CASSEPGLAGSQTQYF.

This clonotype was seen repeatedly, ten times or more. This chain uses TRBV5-1 with TRBJ2-2; D uncertain. The CDR3 consists of 15 residues. The germline CDR1 and CDR2 sequences are SGHRS and YFSETQ. V was clipped by 0 bases and J by 5 bases, with 11 bases between them. The CDR3 protein is CASSLDQLETGELFF. Written as DNA, the CDR3 is TGCGCCAGCAGCTTGGATCAGCTTGAGACCGGGGAGCTGTTTTTT.

The chain is built from TRBV5-1 and TRBJ1-4; D might be TRBD1 (5 bases). This CDR3 has 14 amino acids. The V gene lost 4 bases and the J gene lost 3 bases, with 10 bases spanning the gap. Germline V CDR1 and CDR2: SGHRS, YFSETQ. The CDR3 sequence: CASSQDTSNEKLFF. The CDR3 DNA reads as TGCGCCAGCAGCCAGGACACTTCTAATGAAAAACTGTTTTTT.

The CDR3: CSAKLAGRFDEQFF. The CDR3, as DNA: TGCAGTGCTAAACTAGCGGGCCGTTTCGATGAGCAGTTCTTC. The V call is TRBV20-1, the J call TRBJ2-1; 9 positions match TRBD2. J was trimmed by 8 bases and V by 4 bases; bases with no gene match: 9. Germline V gives CDR1 DFQATT, CDR2 SNEGSKA (reference sequence). The CDR3 sequence is 14 residues long.

This clonotype was observed at least ten times. This chain connects TRBV10-1 to TRBJ2-5, with D uncertain. CDR3 length equals 13 residues. V was cut by 3 bases and J by 2 bases, with 7 bases left in between. The germline V gene encodes CDR1 WNHNN and CDR2 SYGVQD (reference sequence). This CDR3 reads CASSDSSQETQYF. DNA of the CDR3: TGCGCCAGCAGTGACAGTTCTCAAGAGACCCAGTACTTC.

The chain links TRBV28 to TRBJ2-1; D is tentatively TRBD1 or TRBD2 (5 bases each). The CDR3 extends over 18 amino acids. Germline V lookup: CDR1 MDHEN, CDR2 SYDVKM. Trimming took off 6 bases at V and 3 bases at J, with 24 bases between the two ends. CDR3 coding DNA: TGTGCCAGCAGCGGGATGACCGACGGGCAGGGTTACTACAATGAGCAGTTCTTC. Its translation is CASSGMTDGQGYYNEQFF.

There are many counts of this clonotype. The chain uses TRBV29-1 and TRBJ1-1; no reliable D call. V shed 0 bases and J shed 0 bases, with 8 bases lying between them. The CDR3 totals 14 residues. Germline V gene lookup returns CDR1 SQVTM and CDR2 ANQGSEA. The CDR3 is CSVEDSVMNTEAFF. CDR3 coding DNA: TGCAGCGTTGAAGATTCCGTCATGAACACTGAAGCTTTCTTT.

Concerning this clonotype itself: Since a much larger clone is just one base distant, this may be a read error. The J gene is TRBJ2-3, the V gene TRBV18; no reliable D call. The CDR3 spans 15 residues. The germline V gene encodes CDR1 KGHSH and CDR2 LQKENI. V was cut by 6 bases and J by 2 bases, with 15 bases left in between. The CDR3 DNA is TGTGCCAGCTCCCGAGGTGGGCGCGTCACAGATACGCAGTATTTT. It specifies CASSRGGRVTDTQYF.